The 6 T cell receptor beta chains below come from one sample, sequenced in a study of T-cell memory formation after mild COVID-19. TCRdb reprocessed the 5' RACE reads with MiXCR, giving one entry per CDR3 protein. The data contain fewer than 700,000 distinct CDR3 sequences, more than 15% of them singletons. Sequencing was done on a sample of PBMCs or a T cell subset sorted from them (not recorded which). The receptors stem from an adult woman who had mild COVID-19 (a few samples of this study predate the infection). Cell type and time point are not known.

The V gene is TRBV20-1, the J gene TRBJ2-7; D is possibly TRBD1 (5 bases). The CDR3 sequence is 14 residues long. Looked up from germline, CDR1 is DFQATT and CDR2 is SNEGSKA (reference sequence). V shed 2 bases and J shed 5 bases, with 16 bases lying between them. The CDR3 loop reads CSARMAGKWDEQYF. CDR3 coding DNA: TGCAGTGCTAGAATGGCAGGGAAATGGGACGAGCAGTACTTC.

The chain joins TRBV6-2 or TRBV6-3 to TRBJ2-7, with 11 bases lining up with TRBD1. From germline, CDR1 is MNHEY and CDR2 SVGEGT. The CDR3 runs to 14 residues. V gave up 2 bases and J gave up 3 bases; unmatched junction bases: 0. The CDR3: CASSYGTGGYEQYF. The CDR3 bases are TGTGCCAGCAGTTACGGGACAGGGGGCTACGAGCAGTACTTC.

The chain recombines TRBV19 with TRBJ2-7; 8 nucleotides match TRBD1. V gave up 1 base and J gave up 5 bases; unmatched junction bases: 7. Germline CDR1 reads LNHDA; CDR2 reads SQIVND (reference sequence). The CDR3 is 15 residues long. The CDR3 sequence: CASSIASGQVNEQYF. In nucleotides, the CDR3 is TGTGCCAGTAGTATAGCCTCGGGACAGGTCAACGAGCAGTACTTC.

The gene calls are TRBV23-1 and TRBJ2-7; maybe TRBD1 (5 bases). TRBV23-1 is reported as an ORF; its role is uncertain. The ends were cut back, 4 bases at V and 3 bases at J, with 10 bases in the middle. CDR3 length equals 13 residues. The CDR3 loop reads CASSLRQHYEQYF. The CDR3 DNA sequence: TGCGCCAGCAGTCTCAGACAGCACTACGAGCAGTACTTC.

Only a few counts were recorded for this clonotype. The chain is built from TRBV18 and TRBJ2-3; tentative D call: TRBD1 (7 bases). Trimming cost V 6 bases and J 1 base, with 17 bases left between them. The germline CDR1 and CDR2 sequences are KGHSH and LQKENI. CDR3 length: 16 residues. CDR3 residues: CASSPHQGGGTDTQYF. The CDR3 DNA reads TGTGCCAGCTCCCCTCACCAGGGGGGCGGCACAGATACGCAGTATTTT.

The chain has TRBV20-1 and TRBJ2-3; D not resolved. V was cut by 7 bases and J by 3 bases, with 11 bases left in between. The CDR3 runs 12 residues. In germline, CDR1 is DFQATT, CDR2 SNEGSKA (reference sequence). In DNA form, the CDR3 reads TGCAGTGAGAGGACCCAGACAGATACGCAGTATTTT. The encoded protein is CSERTQTDTQYF.